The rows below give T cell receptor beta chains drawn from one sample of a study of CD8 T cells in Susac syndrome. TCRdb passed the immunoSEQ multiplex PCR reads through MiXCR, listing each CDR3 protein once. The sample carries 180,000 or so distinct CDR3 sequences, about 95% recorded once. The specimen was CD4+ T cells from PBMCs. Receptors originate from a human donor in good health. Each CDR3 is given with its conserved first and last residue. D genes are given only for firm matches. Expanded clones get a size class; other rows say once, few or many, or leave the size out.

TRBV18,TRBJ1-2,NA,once,CASSPSLEGSGYGYTF,TGTGCCAGCTCACCTTCTTTAGAAGGGAGCGGCTATGGCTACACCTTC
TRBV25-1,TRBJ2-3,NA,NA,CATWGHFTDTQYF,TGTGCCACCTGGGGGCACTTCACAGATACGCAGTATTTT
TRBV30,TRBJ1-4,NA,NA,CAWSGGVTEKLFF,TGTGCCTGGAGTGGAGGGGTTACTGAAAAACTGTTTTTT
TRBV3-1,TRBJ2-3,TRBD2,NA,CASSQRLAGEDTQYF,TGTGCCAGCAGCCAGCGGCTAGCGGGGGAGGATACGCAGTATTTT
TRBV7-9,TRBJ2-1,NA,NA,CASSHEGLESYNEQFF,TGTGCCAGCAGCCACGAAGGGCTTGAAAGTTACAATGAGCAGTTCTTC
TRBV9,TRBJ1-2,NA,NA,CASSVDPLLHYGYTF,TGTGCCAGCAGCGTAGACCCTCTCCTTCACTATGGCTACACCTTC
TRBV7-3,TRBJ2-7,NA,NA,CAVPTTTYEQYF,TGTGCCGTACCGACTACCACCTACGAGCAGTACTTC
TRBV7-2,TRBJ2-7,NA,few,CASSRDGVGEQYF,TGTGCCAGCAGCCGGGACGGGGTTGGGGAGCAGTACTTC
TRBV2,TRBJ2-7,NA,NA,CASSDGIGTYEQYF,TGTGCCAGCAGTGACGGGATAGGAACCTACGAGCAGTACTTC
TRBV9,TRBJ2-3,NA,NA,CASSVQDVRTDTQYF,TGTGCCAGCAGCGTACAGGACGTTCGCACAGATACGCAGTATTTT
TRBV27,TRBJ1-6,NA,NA,CASSLMGDSPLHF,TGTGCCAGCAGTTTAATGGGAGATTCACCCCTCCACTTT
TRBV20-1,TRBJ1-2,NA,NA,CSASDKNYGYTF,TGCAGCGCGTCTGATAAGAACTATGGCTACACCTTC
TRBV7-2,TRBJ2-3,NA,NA,CASSLARAASNTQYF,TGTGCCAGCAGCTTAGCGCGGGCGGCGAGCAATACGCAGTATTTT